The 15 T cell receptor beta chains below all came from one sample that was sequenced in a study of CD8 T cells in ankylosing spondylitis. TCRdb itself ran the 5' RACE reads through MiXCR, one entry per CDR3 protein. The table has nearly 250,000 distinct CDR3 sequences, roughly a third seen once. Input material: blood, either unsorted or a sorted T cell fraction (not recorded which). These receptors came from a male donor with ankylosing spondylitis or in good health (not recorded which).

This clonotype was observed a handful of times. CDR3 amino acids: CSVPTGTDTQYF. Here the CDR3 DNA reads TGCAGCGTCCCGACAGGGACAGATACGCAGTATTTT. This sequence joins TRBV29-1 and TRBJ2-3, with 7 bases aligning to TRBD1. With 6 bases clipped from V and 3 bases from J, the junction kept 3 bases outside the gene matches. The germline V gene has CDR1 SQVTM and CDR2 ANQGSEA. The CDR3 spans 12 residues.

This clonotype was picked up many times. The rearrangement links TRBV11-2 to TRBJ1-6; perhaps TRBD1 as D (5 bases). Germline V gene lookup returns CDR1 SGHAT and CDR2 FQNNGV. The CDR3 contains 14 residues. V lost 5 bases to trimming and J lost 9 bases, with 14 bases between them. In DNA form, the CDR3 reads TGTGCCAGCAGCCCTACCGGGGCGGCTTCACCCCTCCACTTT. Its translation: CASSPTGAASPLHF.

This clonotype was recorded many times. V usage is TRBV20-1 and J usage is TRBJ2-7, with D uncertain. CDR3 length: 13 amino acids. Trimming stripped 3 bases from V and 2 bases from J, with 11 bases between. CDR1 is DFQATT and CDR2 is SNEGSKA in the germline V gene (reference sequence). The CDR3 nucleotides read TGCAGTGCTAGTTTTTCAGAGACCTACGAGCAGTACTTC. Residues: CSASFSETYEQYF.

This clonotype was detected only a few times. The chain has TRBV7-2 and TRBJ2-1; 8 bases align to TRBD2. The CDR3 is 15 residues long. The trim removed 2 bases at V and 3 bases at J, leaving 3 bases unmatched. Per germline, CDR1 SGHTA and CDR2 FQGNSA. The CDR3 DNA follows: TGTGCCAGCAGCTTAACGGCGGGGGGCTACAATGAGCAGTTCTTC. It yields the protein CASSLTAGGYNEQFF.

In its sample, this clonotype was seen many times. As DNA, the CDR3 is TGCAGTGCTAGGTCGTCCGGGGAGCTGTTTTTT. Protein product: CSARSSGELFF. The chain employs TRBV20-1 and TRBJ2-2, with no clear D. This CDR3 has 11 amino acids. The germline V and J ends were trimmed by 3 bases and 6 bases, with 5 bases remaining between them. The germline V gene encodes CDR1 DFQATT and CDR2 SNEGSKA (reference sequence).

A single count supports this clonotype. The V and J genes are TRBV11-2 and TRBJ2-7; D gene ambiguous. V was shortened by 1 base and J by 3 bases, with 10 bases between the two germline ends. The CDR3 is 14 residues long. Germline CDR1 SGHAT, CDR2 FQNNGV. CDR3 DNA sequence: TGTGCCAGCAGCTTAGGCGCCAGAGTCTACGAGCAGTACTTC. It is translated as CASSLGARVYEQYF.

This clonotype was detected only a few times. CDR3 DNA: TGTGCCAGCAGCTCAGGCGAACGGGGGCCTTTGTATCAGCCCCAGCATTTT. Amino acid sequence: CASSSGERGPLYQPQHF. V gene TRBV7-2 combines with J gene TRBJ1-5; tentative D call: TRBD1 (6 bases). The germline V gene encodes CDR1 SGHTA and CDR2 FQGNSA. CDR3 size: 17 residues. The V end lost 4 bases, the J end lost 5 bases, and 21 bases lay between the germline ends.

V gene TRBV6-1 combines with J gene TRBJ2-3; D may be TRBD2 (6 bases). With 8 bases removed from V and 4 bases from J, the gap between germline ends came to 19 bases. The CDR3 is 15 residues long. The V gene's germline CDR1 is MNHNS and CDR2 SASEGT. CDR3 amino acids: CASRLGGAQADTQYF. The CDR3 nucleotides read TGTGCCAGCCGGCTCGGGGGAGCCCAGGCAGATACGCAGTATTTT.

This sequence joins TRBV12-3 or TRBV12-4 and TRBJ1-2; no reliable D call. The CDR3 is made up of 13 amino acids. Trimming took off 2 bases at V and 6 bases at J, with 10 bases between the two ends. The CDR3 region is CASSLWAGDGYTF. DNA for the CDR3: TGTGCCAGCAGTTTATGGGCAGGTGATGGCTACACCTTC.

There are a few counts of this clonotype. The rearrangement links TRBV12-3 or TRBV12-4 to TRBJ2-7; the D is unclear. This CDR3 has 14 residues. Between the trimmed V and J ends, which lost 5 bases and 2 bases, there was a span of 13 bases. Here the CDR3 DNA reads TGTGCCAGCAGTCACGGACGTGGGCCCTACGAGCAGTACTTC. Translated, it gives CASSHGRGPYEQYF.

This clonotype has a handful of counts. V gene TRBV29-1 combines with J gene TRBJ2-3; D is ambiguous. This CDR3 region has 12 residues. V was shortened by 4 bases and J by 1 base, with 6 bases between the two germline ends. Germline V lookup: CDR1 SQVTM, CDR2 ANQGSEA. The CDR3 protein is CSVVIGTDTQYF. Here the CDR3 DNA reads TGCAGCGTTGTCATAGGCACAGATACGCAGTATTTT.

J is TRBJ2-1 and V is TRBV7-6; 10 nucleotides match TRBD2. The J segment lost 7 bases and the V segment lost 0 bases, leaving 9 bases of the junction unmatched. CDR1 SGHVS and CDR2 FNYEAQ come from the germline V gene. The CDR3 consists of 17 residues. The CDR3 nucleotides read TGTGCCAGCAGCTTAGCGTCTAGCGGGGGAACGGGGAATGAGCAGTTCTTC. Its translation: CASSLASSGGTGNEQFF.

The V and J genes are TRBV29-1 and TRBJ2-1; tentative D call: TRBD2 (6 bases). Germline CDR1 is SQVTM and CDR2 is ANQGSEA. The V end lost 7 bases, the J end lost 8 bases, and 21 bases lay between the germline ends. This CDR3 region has 14 residues. CDR3 region: CSGDVGGMWDEQFF. CDR3 sequence (DNA): TGCAGCGGGGACGTGGGGGGAATGTGGGATGAGCAGTTCTTC.

The chain has TRBV27 and TRBJ2-7, with D possibly being TRBD2 (6 bases). CDR1 MNHEY and CDR2 SMNVEV come from the germline V gene (reference sequence). This CDR3 is built from 14 residues. V dropped 5 bases and J dropped 1 base, with 12 bases sitting between them. This chain's CDR3 is CASSLRDESYEQYF. The CDR3 nucleotides are TGTGCCAGCAGTCTGCGGGACGAGTCCTACGAGCAGTACTTC.

This clonotype was detected a few times. The chain couples TRBV20-1 to TRBJ1-2, with unresolved D. The CDR3 spans 15 residues. The V end lost 0 bases, the J end lost 2 bases, and 13 bases lay between the germline ends. Germline V gives CDR1 DFQATT, CDR2 SNEGSKA (reference sequence). The CDR3 here is CSARDRRTGNYGYTF. The CDR3 DNA is TGCAGTGCTAGAGATCGGAGGACGGGAAACTATGGCTACACCTTC.